Sequencing of this TCR beta chain was carried out in a study of T cells expressing NK-cell markers. For the study at large: One of eight sequenced donors was HCMV-seronegative; the other seven were seropositive.

From the 5' RACE reads, TCRdb lists one entry per CDR3 protein and no DNA. This sample's table reports about 260,000 distinct CDR3 sequences. This TCR was recovered from a woman aged 18 to 75 in good health. The sequenced sample consisted of blood T cells: a sorted CD56 or NKG2C T cell subset, CD4+ or CD8+ T cells, or bulk PBMC T cells (not recorded which).

CDR3 region: CASSPPSTVYGYTF. The chain recombines TRBV18 with TRBJ1-2. Germline values: CDR1 KGHSH, CDR2 LQKENI. CDR3 size: 14 residues.